This paragraph reports one TCR beta chain. The sample holds other DNA sequences that translate to the same CDR3. V lost 1 base, J lost 0 bases, and 5 bases lay in between. Per the germline V gene, CDR1 is SGDLS and CDR2 is YYNGEE. This CDR3 spans 14 amino acids. This entry comes from a study of Ad26.COV2.S vaccination and SARS-CoV-2 variants. The repertoire was sequenced with immunoSEQ multiplex PCR; TCRdb's copy has only in-frame clones and lacks some. The table has fewer than 500,000 clones, 80% to 90% seen once. The treatment denotes: around 19 received Ad26.COV2.S at low or high dose, single or two shots; roughly 5 received placebo; per-sample allocation not given. Collection of samples fell on day 63 after the first vaccine or placebo injection.

The chain employs TRBV9 and TRBJ2-1; D uncertain. This receptor was obtained from a person aged 18-60 years who received the Ad26.COV2.S COVID-19 vaccine or a placebo. The sample here was peripheral blood, taken in a trial of Ad26.COV2.S vaccine versus placebo. CDR3 nucleotides: TGTGCCAGCAGCGTAACCAGCTCCTACAATGAGCAGTTCTTC. Translating it yields CASSVTSSYNEQFF.